The 26 T cell receptor beta chains below come from one sample, sequenced in a study of T cell clones after liver transplantation. Produced via immunoSEQ multiplex PCR; TCRdb's table is partial and in-frame only. The sample shows approximately 10,000 clones, less than 80% of them seen only once. Sequenced here: CD4+ T cells from blood, sampled almost 33 months after liver transplant. These receptors all stem from a human patient who received a liver transplant. Some T cells may arise from the graft donor.

The J gene is TRBJ1-1, the V gene TRBV5-1; 8 bases align to TRBD1. The length of the CDR3 is 14 residues. With V trimmed by 0 bases and J by 7 bases, 5 bases remained unmatched. CDR1 SGHRS and CDR2 YFSETQ come from the germline V gene. CDR3 sequence: CASSLADRGLEAFF. The CDR3 nucleotides read TGCGCCAGCAGCTTGGCCGACAGGGGCCTTGAAGCTTTCTTT.

The chain employs TRBV6-1 and TRBJ2-7; TRBD2 matches 7 bases. V lost 3 bases to trimming and J lost 6 bases; unmatched junction nucleotides: 2. The CDR3 is 12 amino acids. Germline CDR1 and CDR2: MNHNS and SASEGT. The CDR3, as DNA: TGTGCCAGCAGTGAGGGGGGGGTCGAGCAGTACTTC. Its protein is CASSEGGVEQYF.

The chain uses TRBV4-3 and TRBJ2-1; 9 nucleotides line up with TRBD2. The CDR3 consists of 15 residues. Looked up from germline, CDR1 is LGHNA and CDR2 is YSLEER. V shed 0 bases and J 4 bases; nucleotides not matched to a gene: 1. The CDR3 here is CASSQDLAGYNEQFF. CDR3 DNA: TGCGCCAGCAGCCAAGACCTAGCGGGGTACAATGAGCAGTTCTTC.

This chain links TRBV5-8 with TRBJ2-1; 8 bases line up with TRBD2. The CDR3 runs to 13 residues. Germline V gene lookup returns CDR1 SGHTS and CDR2 YDEGEE. V dropped 4 bases and J dropped 10; count of bases not matched to a gene: 7. CDR3 bases: TGTGCCAGCAGCCGTCGGGGGGGTCGCGAGCAGTTCTTC. It is translated as CASSRRGGREQFF.

The chain joins TRBV6-1 to TRBJ2-1; TRBD1 matches 9 bases. Germline values: CDR1 MNHNS, CDR2 SASEGT. After removal of 3 bases from V and 7 bases from J, the junction contained 4 bases not matched to a gene. CDR3 size: 14 residues. This CDR3 reads CASSDGQGMNEQFF. The CDR3 DNA reads as TGTGCCAGCAGTGATGGACAGGGGATGAATGAGCAGTTCTTC.

This clone was recorded only once. The gene calls are TRBV4-3 and TRBJ2-7, with D possibly being TRBD1 (6 bases). Trimming took off 0 bases at V and 3 bases at J, with 6 bases between the two ends. The CDR3 length is 13 residues. Germline CDR1 and CDR2: LGHNA and YSLEER. The CDR3 DNA is TGCGCCAGCAGCCAAGACAGGGGCTACGAGCAGTACGTC. Encoded protein: CASSQDRGYEQYV.

Only a few counts were recorded for this clone. The chain employs TRBV5-1 and TRBJ2-1; D possibly corresponds to TRBD1 (6 bases). Germline lookup yields CDR1 SGHRS and CDR2 YFSETQ. V lost 3 bases, J lost 3 bases, and 7 bases lay in between. The CDR3 spans 13 residues. The CDR3 spells CASSWDNYNEQFF. The CDR3 coding sequence is TGCGCCAGCAGCTGGGACAACTACAATGAGCAGTTCTTC. Looking up the rest from reference TRBV5-1 and TRBJ2-1 gives the full variable domain: KAGVTQTPRYLIKTRGQQVTLSCSPISGHRSVSWYQQTPGQGLQFLFEYFSETQRNKGNFPGRFSGRQFSNSRSEMNVSTLELGDSALYLCASSWDNYNEQFFGPGTRLTVL.

The genes are TRBV27 and TRBJ2-2, with D uncertain. Trimming left V 1 base short and J 1 base short, with 13 bases between. Looked up from germline, CDR1 is MNHEY and CDR2 is SMNVEV (reference sequence). The CDR3 runs 17 residues. This chain's CDR3 is CASSLYKNRRNTGELFF. The CDR3 DNA follows: TGTGCCAGCAGTTTATACAAGAATCGAAGGAACACCGGGGAGCTGTTTTTT.

This sequence joins TRBV27 and TRBJ2-4, with D uncertain. Germline V lookup: CDR1 MNHEY, CDR2 SMNVEV (reference sequence). This CDR3 contains 12 residues. The germline V and J ends were trimmed by 2 bases and 6 bases, with 5 bases remaining between them. Here the CDR3 reads CASSLAVNIQYF. CDR3 nucleotide sequence: TGTGCCAGCAGTTTAGCAGTAAACATTCAGTACTTC.

This clone is large by share. This rearrangement joins TRBV7-6 to TRBJ2-5, with D unresolved. V gave up 1 base and J gave up 2 bases, with 8 bases separating them. The CDR3 has 14 amino acids. CDR1 is SGHVS and CDR2 is FNYEAQ in the germline V gene. CDR3 nucleotides: TGTGCCAGCAGCTTAGAGCTCGGTCAAGAGACCCAGTACTTC. It translates to CASSLELGQETQYF.

The chain recombines TRBV7-6 with TRBJ2-5; no reliable D call. The CDR3 length is 15 residues. Germline loops: CDR1 SGHVS, CDR2 FNYEAQ. Trimming pared 4 bases from V and 0 bases from J, leaving 12 bases between. The CDR3 is CASSSSASNQETQYF. The CDR3 nucleotides are TGTGCCAGCAGCTCATCTGCTTCCAACCAAGAGACCCAGTACTTC.

The rearrangement uses TRBV6-1 and TRBJ2-5; TRBD1 or TRBD2 may be the D gene (6 bases each). The CDR3 spans 15 residues. Germline V CDR1 and CDR2: MNHNS, SASEGT. With 0 bases removed from V and 5 bases from J, the gap between germline ends came to 13 bases. The DNA for the CDR3 is TGTGCCAGCAGTGAAGCCCACCGGGGGCGGGAGACCCAGTACTTC. Translating it yields CASSEAHRGRETQYF.

CDR3 loop: CASSLSGTHYEQYF. The CDR3 DNA reads TGTGCCAGCAGTTTATCCGGGACCCACTACGAGCAGTACTTC. The chain has TRBV28 and TRBJ2-7, with D perhaps assigned TRBD1 or TRBD2 (5 bases each). In germline, CDR1 is MDHEN, CDR2 SYDVKM. The CDR3 length is 14 residues. V was trimmed by 1 base and J by 3 bases, leaving 10 bases between them.

The rearrangement joins TRBV4-2 to TRBJ2-2, with 8 bases fitting TRBD2. This CDR3 is built from 17 residues. With V trimmed by 1 base and J by 1 base, 5 bases remained unmatched. Germline values: CDR1 LGHNA, CDR2 YNFKEQ. This CDR3 reads CASSQAHRGGNTGELFF. CDR3 bases: TGTGCCAGCAGCCAAGCTCATCGGGGGGGGAACACCGGGGAGCTGTTTTTT.

This chain uses TRBV27 with TRBJ2-1; a possible D gene is TRBD1 (5 bases). Trimming cost V 1 base and J 4 bases, with 8 bases left between them. This CDR3 contains 14 residues. Per germline, CDR1 MNHEY and CDR2 SMNVEV (reference sequence). The CDR3 DNA reads TGTGCCAGCAGTTTATACGACAGATACAATGAGCAGTTCTTC. This codes for CASSLYDRYNEQFF.

The chain employs TRBV6-1 and TRBJ2-5; D is uncertain. Judging by the DNA end, TRBJ2-7 fits better; the J call may be wrong. The CDR3 loop spans 14 amino acids. Germline V CDR1 and CDR2: MNHNS, SASEGT. The CDR3 spells CATEKGSWSYEQYF. The CDR3 nucleotides read TGTGCCACAGAGAAGGGTTCCTGGAGCTACGAGCAGTACTTC.

By sample fraction, this clone is large. The chain has TRBV29-1 and TRBJ1-1; D remains ambiguous. Germline values: CDR1 SQVTM, CDR2 ANQGSEA. V was clipped by 4 bases and J by 7 bases, with 7 bases between them. There are 10 residues in the CDR3. CDR3 coding DNA: TGCAGCGTTGTGGTGGGTGAAGCTTTCTTT. This encodes CSVVVGEAFF.

The chain employs TRBV15 and TRBJ2-7, with D maybe TRBD2 (5 bases). Trimming pared 1 base from V and 5 bases from J, leaving 12 bases between. CDR1 and CDR2 (germline): LNHNV, YYDKDF (reference sequence). The CDR3 is made up of 14 amino acids. CDR3 region: CATSRGRGRNEQYF. The CDR3 DNA follows: TGTGCCACCAGCAGAGGGAGAGGGAGAAACGAGCAGTACTTC.

This clone was found a few times. At one end the junction does not follow the germline gene, possibly because of a read error. The chain combines TRBV6-6 with TRBJ2-1, with a possible D match to TRBD1 (6 bases). Germline V lookup: CDR1 MNHNY, CDR2 SVGAGI (reference sequence). This CDR3 has 13 residues. The chain's CDR3 is CASSNSKRGEQFF. The CDR3 nucleotides read TGTGCCAGCAGTAACTCGAAGAGGGGGGAGCAGTTCTTC.

The rearrangement uses TRBV28 and TRBJ1-1, with D maybe TRBD1 (6 bases). The V gene's germline CDR1 is MDHEN and CDR2 SYDVKM. Trimming removed 6 bases at V and 0 bases at J, with 11 bases between. The CDR3 has 14 residues. CDR3 in DNA: TGTGCCAGCAGACTACAGGGATTGAACACTGAAGCTTTCTTT. Amino acids: CASRLQGLNTEAFF.

This clone was counted a few times. This rearrangement joins TRBV6-5 to TRBJ1-2; 7 positions agree with TRBD1. In germline, CDR1 is MNHEY, CDR2 SVGAGI. This CDR3 comprises 14 residues. The J segment lost 4 bases and the V segment lost 5 bases, leaving 7 bases of the junction unmatched. For the CDR3, the DNA is TGTGCCAGCAGTCACCAGGGGGGGAGCTATGGCTACACCTTC. Its translation: CASSHQGGSYGYTF.

The chain is built from TRBV4-2 and TRBJ2-5; 11 bases are a match to TRBD2. With V trimmed by 4 bases and J by 5 bases, 9 bases remained unmatched. Germline-derived CDR1 and CDR2 are LGHNA and YNFKEQ. This CDR3 has 16 amino acids. CDR3: CASSPGLAGGGETQYF. CDR3 bases: TGTGCCAGCAGCCCTGGACTAGCGGGTGGGGGGGAGACCCAGTACTTC.

This clone was counted between two and nine times. CDR3 loop: CASSEAGTDYEQYF. CDR3 coding DNA: TGTGCCAGCAGTGAAGCGGGGACTGATTACGAGCAGTACTTC. The V gene is TRBV2, the J gene TRBJ2-7; maybe TRBD2 (6 bases). Germline V gene lookup returns CDR1 SNHLY and CDR2 FYNNEI. The V gene lost 0 bases and the J gene lost 4 bases, with 10 bases spanning the gap. The CDR3 is 14 residues long.

The rearrangement joins TRBV27 to TRBJ1-6; D is possibly TRBD1 (6 bases). Germline CDR1 and CDR2: MNHEY and SMNVEV (reference sequence). Trimming shortened V by 4 bases and J by 8 bases, and 9 bases separated the two germline ends. The CDR3 spans 13 residues. The CDR3 protein is CASSSTGYSPLHF. CDR3 bases: TGTGCCAGCAGTTCAACAGGGTATTCACCCCTCCACTTT.

The chain couples TRBV5-1 to TRBJ2-5; maybe TRBD1 (6 bases). The CDR3 is made up of 13 amino acids. Germline V gene lookup returns CDR1 SGHRS and CDR2 YFSETQ. V was trimmed by 4 bases and J by 5 bases, leaving 12 bases between them. This CDR3 is CASSPVRGETQYF. The CDR3 DNA sequence: TGCGCCAGCAGCCCCGTAAGGGGGGAGACCCAGTACTTC.

The gene calls are TRBV6-5 and TRBJ2-1; perhaps TRBD1 as D (6 bases). The CDR3 loop spans 14 amino acids. The germline V and J ends were trimmed by 4 bases and 6 bases, with 13 bases remaining between them. Germline V lookup: CDR1 MNHEY, CDR2 SVGAGI. CDR3 nucleotides: TGTGCCAGCAGTTCCAGGGGATATTTCAATGAGCAGTTCTTC. Its protein is CASSSRGYFNEQFF.